This TCR beta chain was profiled in a study of identical twins. V was pared by 2 bases and J by 0 bases, with 6 bases of the junction left unmatched. The CDR3 runs 16 residues. The germline gives CDR1 SQVTM, CDR2 ANQGSEA. On this clonotype itself: As yet, its antigen is unknown.

Regarding the study as a whole: Fewer insertions characterized abundant cord blood beta clonotypes, whereas memory repertoires showed none.

TCRdb re-called the 5' RACE reads with MiXCR, one entry per CDR3 protein. The data hold 450,000 to 600,000 distinct CDR3 sequences, with 20% to 25% observed a single time. The data were also submitted as part of a second study, on yellow fever vaccine responses in identical twins.

Sequencing used CD4+ T cells sorted from blood. This sequence joins TRBV29-1 and TRBJ2-2, with 7 bases lining up with TRBD2. The receptor was derived from a woman under 30 in good health. The CDR3 sequence: CSVEHGGGANTGELFF. The CDR3 DNA is TGCAGCGTTGAACACGGCGGGGGAGCGAACACCGGGGAGCTGTTTTTT.